The 22 T cell receptor beta chains given below trace back to one sample, sequenced in a study of CD8+ T cells in alopecia areata. A sort of pooled cutaneous lymph node cells used CD4, CD8alpha, NKG2D, NKG2ACE and other stains. cDNA prepared by RNA extraction and subsequent reverse transcription served as the template for sequencing. The method was immunoSEQ multiplex PCR; TCRdb's version includes in-frame clones alone and lacks a portion of them. The repertoire has 200,000 to 300,000 clones, none seen only once; the ten largest take about 1.1%. Sequencing was done on a sample of CD4+ T cells sorted from a lymph node. The receptors stem from a C3H/HeJ mouse with alopecia areata. Mice of this strain are of MHC haplotype H2-k.

This clone showed up just a few times. These gene names are mouse names. Coverage ceases 4 residues before the CDR3 finishes, and the germline J gene fills in the end. The chain is built from TRBV19 and TRBJ2-5; the match to TRBD2 covers 7 bases. The CDR3 contains 14 residues. In germline, CDR1 is FNHDT, CDR2 SITEND (reference sequence). Losses at the gene ends were 2 bases for V and 3 bases for J; bases not matched to a gene: 3. The covered CDR3 bases are TGTGCCAGCAGTATGCCTGGGGGACAAGAC. This translates into CASSMPGGQD. The entire CDR3 reads CASSMPGGQDTQYF.

To note about this clone: Mouse names are used for the genes. Read data end 4 residues before the CDR3 end; the end is taken from the germline J gene. This rearrangement joins TRBV4 to TRBJ2-5; 9 bases match TRBD1. Looked up from germline, CDR1 is LGHDT and CDR2 is YNNKQL (reference sequence). The CDR3 is 14 amino acids. The CDR3 protein is CASSFRDRVDTQYF. CDR3 DNA, as far as it was read: TGTGCCAGCAGCTTCCGGGACAGGGTTGAC.

This clone has more than one count but fewer than ten. Germline and genes here are mouse. The CDR3 loop reads CASSPDWGDNYAEQFF. CDR3 bases read: TGTGCCAGCAGCCCAGACTGGGGAGATAACTATGCT. The V gene is TRBV14, the J gene TRBJ2-1, with 8 positions matching TRBD2. The read halts 4 residues ahead of the CDR3 end, with the missing end drawn from the germline J gene. The germline V gene encodes CDR1 SGHDT and CDR2 FRDEAV. After removal of 5 bases from V and 0 bases from J, the junction contained 7 bases not matched to a gene. CDR3 size: 16 residues.

This clone was observed a few times. Germline and genes here are mouse. The read is 4 residues too short to cover the CDR3 end, so that end is filled in from the germline J gene. The same CDR3 arises from other DNA sequences in this sample as well. This chain links TRBV19 with TRBJ2-2; D remains unclear. Germline CDR1 and CDR2: FNHDT and SITEND (reference sequence). The CDR3 extends over 14 amino acids. Trimming shortened V by 2 bases and J by 2 bases, and 7 bases separated the two germline ends. Partial CDR3 DNA: TGTGCCAGCAGTATTGGAGGGAACACCGGG. Its protein product is CASSIGGNTG. The whole CDR3 protein is CASSIGGNTGQLYF. The entire variable domain, with the rest obtained from reference TRBV19 and TRBJ2-2, is as follows: GGIITQTPKFLIGQEGQKLTLKCQQNFNHDTMYWYRQDSGKGLRLIYYSITENDLQKGDLSEGYDASREKKSSFSLTVTSAQKNEMAVFLCASSIGGNTGQLYFGEGSKLTVL.

This clone was seen more than once but under ten times. The genes and germline here are from mouse. The read stops 4 residues short of the end of the CDR3; the missing end is completed from the germline J gene. Other DNA sequences of this sample code for an identical CDR3. The chain couples TRBV13-1 to TRBJ2-1, with 10 bases fitting TRBD2. CDR3 length equals 15 residues. V lost 0 bases to trimming and J lost 6 bases; unmatched junction nucleotides: 3. The V gene's germline CDR1 is NSHNY and CDR2 SYGAGN. The CDR3 bases that were read are TGTGCCAGCAGTGATGAGCTGGGGGGGCGTGCT. Amino acids: CASSDELGGRA. The whole CDR3 reads CASSDELGGRAEQFF.

On this clone itself: Gene names are the mouse ones. The read gets to within 4 residues of the CDR3 end, and the germline J gene fills in the rest. The sample carries other DNA sequences with the same CDR3. This chain joins TRBV13-2 and TRBJ2-5, with 10 bases identical to TRBD2. The CDR3 has 13 residues. Per germline, CDR1 NNHNN and CDR2 SYGAGS (reference sequence). CDR3 residues: CASGGLGEDTQYF. The part of the CDR3 DNA that was read is TGTGCCAGCGGCGGACTGGGGGAAGAC.

This clone has only a few counts. Mouse gene names and germline throughout. The sequenced fragment ends 4 residues before the CDR3 boundary, so the rest is inferred from the germline J gene. The chain employs TRBV13-1 and TRBJ2-5, with D perhaps TRBD2 (7 bases). This CDR3 spans 15 amino acids. CDR1 is NSHNY, CDR2 SYGAGN, per germline. Incomplete CDR3 DNA: TGTGCCAGCAGTGATGCAAGGGGGGCTGGGGAC. This encodes CASSDARGAGD. The whole CDR3 protein reads CASSDARGAGDTQYF.

A remark on this clone: Genes and germline come from the mouse. Different DNA sequences within this sample yield the same CDR3. CDR3: CTCSATDNYAEQFF. CDR3 bases read: TGCACCTGCAGTGCAACAGATAACTATGCT. The gene calls are TRBV1 and TRBJ2-1; D unresolved. The CDR3 end lies 4 residues beyond the end of the read and is filled in from the germline J gene. V lost 2 bases and J lost 0, with 5 bases in between. The CDR3 has 14 residues. Germline CDR1 NSQYPW, CDR2 LRSPGD (reference sequence).

This clone was detected a few times. The gene names given are mouse names. The read halts 4 residues ahead of the CDR3 end, with the missing end drawn from the germline J gene. The V gene is TRBV19, the J gene TRBJ2-7; 10 bases are shared with TRBD1. J gave up 0 bases and V 5 bases, and 5 bases lay outside the gene matches. Germline V gene data show CDR1 as FNHDT and CDR2 as SITEND (reference sequence). This CDR3 is 15 amino acids long. CDR3 in amino acids: CASRTGTGDSYEQYF. The DNA read from the CDR3 is TGTGCCAGCAGGACCGGGACAGGGGACTCCTAT. The whole variable domain, remainder taken from reference TRBV19 and TRBJ2-7, is GGIITQTPKFLIGQEGQKLTLKCQQNFNHDTMYWYRQDSGKGLRLIYYSITENDLQKGDLSEGYDASREKKSSFSLTVTSAQKNEMAVFLCASRTGTGDSYEQYFGPGTRLTVL.

This clone was seen only a few times. Genes and germline come from the mouse. The CDR3 is cut off 4 residues early in the read; its end comes from the germline J gene. The sample contains more than one DNA sequence encoding this CDR3. V and J are TRBV31 and TRBJ2-3; D gene ambiguous. This CDR3 comprises 13 residues. Germline values: CDR1 GKSSPN, CDR2 SITVG. V was cut by 1 base and J by 0 bases, with 5 bases left in between. The CDR3 sequence: CAWSPTSAETLYF. CDR3 DNA, as far as it was read: TGTGCCTGGAGTCCGACTAGTGCAGAA.

Details on this clone: Mouse germline and gene names are used. The read halts 4 residues ahead of the CDR3 end, with the missing end drawn from the germline J gene. This chain joins TRBV5 and TRBJ2-5; TRBD2 agrees at 10 bases. Germline CDR1 LGHNA, CDR2 YNLKQL (reference sequence). The CDR3 runs to 16 residues. V was pared by 5 bases and J by 0 bases, with 5 bases of the junction left unmatched. CDR3: CASSATGGLNQDTQYF. The covered CDR3 bases are TGTGCCAGCAGCGCGACTGGGGGGCTTAACCAAGAC.

This clone was picked up a small number of times. The germline and genes are mouse ones. The read terminates 4 residues ahead of where the CDR3 ends, so the germline J gene completes it. The chain couples TRBV17 to TRBJ1-1, with D hard to call. The CDR3 runs to 14 residues. The V gene lost 3 bases and the J gene lost 0 bases, with 8 bases spanning the gap. Germline V gives CDR1 MNHDT, CDR2 YYDKIL. CDR3 sequence: CASSSDKTNTEVFF. The CDR3 bases that were read are TGTGCTAGCAGTAGCGACAAAACAAACACA.

Of note for this clone: Mouse germline and gene names are used. The read falls 4 residues short of the CDR3 end, and the missing part is taken from the germline J gene. The V gene is TRBV13-3, the J gene TRBJ2-7; 11 bases align to TRBD1. CDR1 is NNHDY, CDR2 SYVADS, per germline. The CDR3 has 14 amino acids. The sequenced CDR3 bases are TGTGCCAGCAGTCCGGGACAGGGGGATTAT. It is translated as CASSPGQGDY. The CDR3 in full is CASSPGQGDYEQYF.

About this clone itself: All gene names here are mouse names. The sequenced fragment ends 4 residues before the CDR3 boundary, so the rest is inferred from the germline J gene. The chain carries TRBV13-3 and TRBJ2-2; 9 bases are a match to TRBD2. Germline V gene sequence: CDR1 NNHDY, CDR2 SYVADS. The CDR3 length is 15 residues. V gave up 3 bases and J gave up 4 bases; unmatched junction bases: 4. CDR3 bases read: TGTGCCAGCAGTGGGAGACTGGGGGTCACCGGG. This gives the protein CASSGRLGVTG. The complete CDR3 protein is CASSGRLGVTGQLYF.

This clone has a handful of counts. Any gene name here is a mouse gene name. The read halts 4 residues ahead of the CDR3 end, with the missing end drawn from the germline J gene. The same CDR3 can be traced to other DNA sequences in this sample. The chain joins TRBV13-1 to TRBJ2-2; TRBD2 aligns across 8 bases. This CDR3 has 16 residues. J gave up 0 bases and V 2 bases, and 3 bases lay outside the gene matches. CDR1 and CDR2 (germline): NSHNY, SYGAGN. Incomplete CDR3 DNA: TGTGCCAGCAGTGAAGGACTGGGAGCAAACACCGGG. Residues: CASSEGLGANTG. The complete CDR3 protein is CASSEGLGANTGQLYF.

With regard to this clone: Gene names follow the mouse nomenclature. The CDR3 is cut off 4 residues early in the read; its end comes from the germline J gene. Within the sample, other DNA sequences also encode this same CDR3. The V gene is TRBV29, the J gene TRBJ1-1, with D uncertain. The CDR3 runs to 11 residues. Germline V gene lookup returns CDR1 MSHET and CDR2 SYDVDS. CDR3 loop: CASSLQTEVFF. CDR3 DNA (partial): TGTGCTAGCAGTTTACAGACA.

With regard to this clone: Gene and germline names: mouse. The CDR3 end lies 4 residues beyond the end of the read and is filled in from the germline J gene. The chain combines TRBV13-1 with TRBJ2-3; no clear D gene. V dropped 0 bases and J dropped 4 bases, with 9 bases sitting between them. Germline V lookup: CDR1 NSHNY, CDR2 SYGAGN. CDR3 length: 14 amino acids. CDR3 protein: CASSDALGTETLYF. Incomplete CDR3 DNA: TGTGCCAGCAGTGATGCCCTTGGTACAGAA.

As for this clone: Gene and germline names: mouse. The DNA ends 4 residues before the CDR3 does, and the rest of the CDR3 is filled in from the germline J gene. The chain employs TRBV13-3 and TRBJ2-7, with D possibly being TRBD1 (6 bases). Germline V gene sequence: CDR1 NNHDY, CDR2 SYVADS. The CDR3 covers 15 residues. CDR3 sequence reads: CASSDAAGVYYEQYF. The sequenced CDR3 bases are TGTGCCAGCAGTGATGCAGCAGGGGTCTATTAT.

There are a few counts of this clone. Mouse gene names and germline throughout. The sequenced fragment ends 4 residues before the CDR3 boundary, so the rest is inferred from the germline J gene. This chain links TRBV19 with TRBJ2-1; 7 nucleotides line up with TRBD2. J lost 0 bases, V lost 3 bases, and 3 bases had no gene match. The CDR3 has 15 amino acids. CDR1 is FNHDT and CDR2 is SITEND in the germline V gene (reference sequence). The chain's CDR3 is CASSRPGGNYAEQFF. CDR3 DNA, as far as it was read: TGTGCCAGCAGTAGGCCTGGGGGTAACTATGCT. Together with reference TRBV19 and TRBJ2-1, the CDR3 gives the full variable domain: GGIITQTPKFLIGQEGQKLTLKCQQNFNHDTMYWYRQDSGKGLRLIYYSITENDLQKGDLSEGYDASREKKSSFSLTVTSAQKNEMAVFLCASSRPGGNYAEQFFGPGTRLTVL.

Comment on this clone: Gene and germline names: mouse. The read finishes 4 residues shy of the CDR3 end, and the germline J gene is used to complete it. The same CDR3 can be traced to other DNA sequences in this sample. The chain employs TRBV5 and TRBJ2-7, with TRBD2 matching over 8 bases. The germline V gene has CDR1 LGHNA and CDR2 YNLKQL (reference sequence). This CDR3 comprises 15 residues. Unmatched junction bases numbered 5, after V lost 4 bases and J lost 0 bases. The CDR3 bases that were read are TGTGCCAGCAGCCCCAACTGGGGGAGCTCCTAT. Amino acid sequence: CASSPNWGSSY. The entire CDR3 reads CASSPNWGSSYEQYF.

Comments on this clone: Gene names and germline match the mouse. The CDR3 is cut off 4 residues early in the read; its end comes from the germline J gene. The chain combines TRBV1 with TRBJ2-3, with a possible D match to TRBD2 (5 bases). Germline loops: CDR1 NSQYPW, CDR2 LRSPGD (reference sequence). This CDR3 contains 15 residues. CDR3 DNA (partial): TGCACCTGCAGTGCAGAATGGGGAGAGGGAGAA. Protein product: CTCSAEWGEGE. The CDR3 reads in full as CTCSAEWGEGETLYF.

This clone appeared a few times. Genes here carry mouse names. The CDR3 is cut off 4 residues early in the read; its end comes from the germline J gene. Other DNA variants within this sample encode the same CDR3. This chain uses TRBV5 with TRBJ1-1; TRBD1 matches 8 bases. V lost 1 base, J lost 0 bases, and 1 base stayed unmatched. The CDR3 is 15 residues long. Germline V lookup: CDR1 LGHNA, CDR2 YNLKQL (reference sequence). CDR3 bases read: TGTGCCAGCAGCCAAGGGACAGGGACAAACACA. Its translation is CASSQGTGTNT. The full CDR3 sequence reads CASSQGTGTNTEVFF.